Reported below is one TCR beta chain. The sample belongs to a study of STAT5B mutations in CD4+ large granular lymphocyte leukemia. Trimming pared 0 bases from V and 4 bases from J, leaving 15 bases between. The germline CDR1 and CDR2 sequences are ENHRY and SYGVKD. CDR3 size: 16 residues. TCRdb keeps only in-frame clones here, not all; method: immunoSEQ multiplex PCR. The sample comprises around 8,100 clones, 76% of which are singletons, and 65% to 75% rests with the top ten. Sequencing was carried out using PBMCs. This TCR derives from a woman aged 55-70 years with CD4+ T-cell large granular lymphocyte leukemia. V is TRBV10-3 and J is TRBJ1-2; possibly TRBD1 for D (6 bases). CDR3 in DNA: TGTGCCATCAGTGAGTCTCGGCAGGCAGGGGCCTATGGCTACACCTTC. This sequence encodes CAISESRQAGAYGYTF.